Below, 25 T cell receptor beta chains from the same sample are listed, as sequenced in a study of blood T cell repertoires in COVID-19. TCRdb's copy holds only in-frame clones and misses some; the assay was immunoSEQ multiplex PCR. The sample records 400,000 to 550,000 clones, roughly 91% being singletons. Input material: peripheral blood. The receptors here all came from a woman between 25 and 40 years old with acute or convalescent COVID-19.

The CDR3 region has the DNA TGCGCCAGCAGCCAAGAGATTAGTAATTCACCCCTCCACTTT. This sequence encodes CASSQEISNSPLHF. The chain couples TRBV4-1 to TRBJ1-6; no reliable D call. Per germline, CDR1 MGHRA and CDR2 YSYEKL. The CDR3 spans 14 residues. V gave up 0 bases and J gave up 6 bases, with 6 bases separating them.

The V call is TRBV2, the J call TRBJ1-2; D ambiguous. Trimming shortened V by 7 bases and J by 0 bases, and 15 bases separated the two germline ends. The CDR3 consists of 15 residues. Germline CDR1 SNHLY, CDR2 FYNNEI. CDR3 sequence (DNA): TGTGCCAGCACTAGAGGACGGGGAGCTAACTATGGCTACACCTTC. Translating gives CASTRGRGANYGYTF. Full variable domain (remainder filled in from reference TRBV2 and TRBJ1-2): EPEVTQTPSHQVTQMGQEVILRCVPISNHLYFYWYRQILGQKVEFLVSFYNNEISEKSEIFDDQFSVERPDGSNFTLKIRSTKLEDSAMYFCASTRGRGANYGYTFGSGTRLTVV.

The chain joins TRBV28 to TRBJ2-5, with TRBD2 matching 8 bases. Trimming took 6 bases from V and 5 from J; bases not matched to a gene: 11. The CDR3 covers 15 residues. Germline CDR1 MDHEN, CDR2 SYDVKM. The chain's CDR3 is CASRAGAGARETQYF. The CDR3 nucleotides are TGTGCCAGCAGGGCCGGAGCGGGGGCCAGGGAGACCCAGTACTTC.

The chain is built from TRBV25-1 and TRBJ2-1; TRBD1 aligns across 10 bases. J gave up 7 bases and V 5 bases, and 5 bases lay outside the gene matches. CDR1 MGHDK and CDR2 SYGVNS come from the germline V gene. The CDR3 has 14 amino acids. CDR3 sequence reads: CASSWTGGGNEQFF. CDR3 coding DNA: TGTGCCAGCAGTTGGACAGGGGGGGGAAATGAGCAGTTCTTC.

The chain carries TRBV29-1 and TRBJ2-7; D gene uncertain. Trimming cost V 7 bases and J 7 bases, with 17 bases left between them. Germline assignment: CDR1 SQVTM and CDR2 ANQGSEA. CDR3 size: 12 residues. The CDR3 bases are TGCAGCGCCGATTCGGGTAGTTTTGAGCAGTACTTC. It yields the protein CSADSGSFEQYF.

The V gene is TRBV18, the J gene TRBJ2-3; TRBD2 aligns across 10 bases. There are 15 residues in the CDR3. The ends lost 5 bases at V and 3 bases at J; junction bases unmatched: 5. Germline loops: CDR1 KGHSH, CDR2 LQKENI. CDR3 amino acids: CASSSLAGDTDTQYF. As DNA, the CDR3 is TGTGCCAGCTCATCCCTAGCGGGGGATACAGATACGCAGTATTTT.

The chain has TRBV2 and TRBJ1-1; 7 bases line up with TRBD1. This CDR3 has 18 amino acids. Looked up from germline, CDR1 is SNHLY and CDR2 is FYNNEI. J lost 0 bases, V lost 10 bases, and 20 bases had no gene match. The CDR3 DNA is TGTGCCACCCGGCCCAAACTCCGGGGACAGCTCATGAACACTGAAGCTTTCTTT. It is translated as CATRPKLRGQLMNTEAFF.

Only one count was recorded for this clone. The chain employs TRBV18 and TRBJ1-1, with TRBD1 identical over 7 bases. Germline CDR1 reads KGHSH; CDR2 reads LQKENI. Unmatched junction bases numbered 12, after V lost 3 bases and J lost 5 bases. CDR3 length equals 16 residues. The CDR3 bases are TGTGCCAGCTCACCCGGTCTGACAGGGCCGTCGACTGAAGCTTTCTTT. Protein sequence: CASSPGLTGPSTEAFF.

This chain links TRBV6-5 with TRBJ2-7; 7 nucleotides match TRBD2. Germline V lookup: CDR1 MNHEY, CDR2 SVGAGI. V trimming: 11 bases; J trimming: 5 bases; junction bases outside the gene matches: 9. The CDR3 sequence is 12 residues long. DNA of the CDR3: TGTGCCGCTCTGGGGGGGACCAACGAGCAGTACTTC. It yields the protein CAALGGTNEQYF.

V usage is TRBV18 and J usage is TRBJ1-3; 8 bases agree with TRBD1. V lost 5 bases and J lost 2; bases outside the gene matches: 5. CDR3 size: 15 residues. CDR1 and CDR2 from the germline V gene are KGHSH and LQKENI. CDR3 protein: CASSGQGLTGNTIYF. CDR3 DNA: TGTGCCAGCTCAGGACAGGGACTGACTGGAAACACCATATATTTT.

This clone was seen once. CDR3 sequence reads: CASSPLAAPYNEQFF. The CDR3 nucleotides read TGTGCCAGCTCACCCCTAGCGGCCCCGTACAATGAGCAGTTCTTC. The J gene is TRBJ2-1, the V gene TRBV18; 7 positions match TRBD2. The germline CDR1 and CDR2 sequences are KGHSH and LQKENI. CDR3 size: 15 residues. The V and J ends lost 3 bases and 4 bases, in that order; junction bases with no gene match: 6.

The chain's CDR3 is CASRQTGTSYNEQFF. The CDR3 DNA reads as TGTGCCAGCAGGCAGACAGGGACCAGTTACAATGAGCAGTTCTTC. The rearrangement joins TRBV28 to TRBJ2-1; 7 positions match TRBD1. The V gene's germline CDR1 is MDHEN and CDR2 SYDVKM. V shed 6 bases, J shed 4 bases, and the junction held 9 bases outside the gene matches. The CDR3 has 15 residues.

This rearrangement joins TRBV7-9 to TRBJ2-1; 7 bases agree with TRBD1. The CDR3 runs to 15 residues. Germline V lookup: CDR1 SEHNR, CDR2 FQNEAQ (reference sequence). Trimming cost V 5 bases and J 8 bases; bases outside gene matches: 12. This chain's CDR3 is CASSGRLQGVYEQFF. For the CDR3, the DNA is TGTGCCAGCAGCGGACGTCTGCAGGGGGTTTATGAGCAGTTCTTC.

V and J are TRBV3-1 (or the pseudogene TRBV3-2) and TRBJ1-5; D is perhaps TRBD1 (5 bases). The CDR3 is 14 amino acids. Trimming took 4 bases from V and 7 from J, leaving 14 bases between them. The V gene's germline CDR1 is LGHDT and CDR2 YNNKEL (reference sequence). CDR3 in amino acids: CASSPRRGGQPQHF. The CDR3 nucleotides are TGTGCCAGCAGCCCGCGGAGGGGCGGCCAGCCCCAGCATTTT.

CDR3 amino acids: CASSQGQTDRTDTQYF. CDR3 DNA: TGTGCCAGCAGCCAAGGACAGACCGACCGCACAGATACGCAGTATTTT. The V gene is TRBV3-1 (or the pseudogene TRBV3-2), the J gene TRBJ2-3, with D maybe TRBD1 (5 bases). V gave up 1 base and J gave up 1 base, with 12 bases separating them. Germline CDR1 reads LGHDT; CDR2 reads YNNKEL (reference sequence). The CDR3 has 16 residues.

The gene calls are TRBV3-1 (or the pseudogene TRBV3-2) and TRBJ2-1, with 11 positions matching TRBD2. CDR3 length: 17 amino acids. Per germline, CDR1 LGHDT and CDR2 YNNKEL (reference sequence). V trimming: 6 bases; J trimming: 7 bases; junction bases outside the gene matches: 14. CDR3 loop: CASRHRGSGGARNEQFF. The CDR3, as DNA: TGTGCCAGCAGGCACAGAGGTAGCGGGGGGGCCCGAAATGAGCAGTTCTTC.

The chain carries TRBV6-2 or TRBV6-3 and TRBJ1-1, with TRBD1 matching over 7 bases. The CDR3 loop spans 15 amino acids. The V and J ends lost 6 bases and 2 bases, in that order; junction bases with no gene match: 9. CDR1 is MNHEY, CDR2 SVGEGT, per germline. The CDR3 nucleotides read TGTGCCAGCAGCCGAAAGGGGACAGCTAACACTGAAGCTTTCTTT. This codes for CASSRKGTANTEAFF.

This rearrangement joins TRBV18 to TRBJ2-7, with TRBD2 as a possible D gene (7 bases). Germline values: CDR1 KGHSH, CDR2 LQKENI. Trimming shortened V by 2 bases and J by 3 bases, and 14 bases separated the two germline ends. The CDR3 runs 15 residues. The CDR3 region has the DNA TGTGCCAGCTCACCAGACACCGGGGGGCACTACGAGCAGTACTTC. Translating gives CASSPDTGGHYEQYF.

This chain connects TRBV6-6 to TRBJ1-1; D gene uncertain. The V and J ends lost 4 bases and 8 bases respectively, with 14 bases between them. Germline CDR1 and CDR2: MNHNY and SVGAGI (reference sequence). The CDR3 is 13 residues long. CDR3 bases: TGTGCCAGCAGTTTAGGGAGGACCACCGAAGCTTTCTTT. Residues: CASSLGRTTEAFF.

The rearrangement uses TRBV6-2 or TRBV6-3 and TRBJ1-6, with D perhaps TRBD1 (5 bases). The V end lost 6 bases, the J end lost 7 bases, and 22 bases lay between the germline ends. The CDR3 totals 17 residues. From germline, CDR1 is MNHEY and CDR2 SVGEGT. Here the CDR3 DNA reads TGTGCCAGCAGCCCTACTCGACAGACCCGCACCAATTCACCCCTCCACTTT. Its translation is CASSPTRQTRTNSPLHF.

This chain uses TRBV29-1 with TRBJ2-2; D gene ambiguous. CDR1 and CDR2 from the germline V gene are SQVTM and ANQGSEA. The CDR3 sequence is 12 residues long. V dropped 3 bases and J dropped 7 bases, with 9 bases sitting between them. CDR3 residues: CSVDVHRGELFF. The CDR3 DNA sequence: TGCAGCGTTGATGTACACCGCGGGGAGCTGTTTTTT.

This chain links TRBV3-1 (or the pseudogene TRBV3-2) with TRBJ2-2, with TRBD1 as a possible D gene (6 bases). V dropped 4 bases and J dropped 4 bases, with 13 bases sitting between them. Germline V lookup: CDR1 LGHDT, CDR2 YNNKEL (reference sequence). This CDR3 is built from 15 residues. DNA of the CDR3: TGTGCCAGCAGCCCACCCGGACAGCGCACCGGGGAGCTGTTTTTT. Translation: CASSPPGQRTGELFF.

The chain employs TRBV28 and TRBJ2-7, with a tentative D call TRBD1 (5 bases). The V and J ends lost 6 bases and 3 bases respectively, with 15 bases between them. The CDR3 is made up of 14 amino acids. CDR1 MDHEN and CDR2 SYDVKM come from the germline V gene. CDR3 loop: CASRYSTTGYEQYF. The CDR3 DNA is TGTGCCAGCAGGTACAGCACCACAGGCTACGAGCAGTACTTC.

The CDR3 here is CASSLGGLFRYEQYF. CDR3 in DNA: TGCGCCAGCAGCTTGGGGGGACTATTCCGCTACGAGCAGTACTTC. The chain couples TRBV5-1 to TRBJ2-7, with 7 bases that match TRBD2. This CDR3 is built from 15 residues. The J segment lost 3 bases and the V segment lost 0 bases, leaving 6 bases of the junction unmatched. Germline V gene data show CDR1 as SGHRS and CDR2 as YFSETQ.

V and J are TRBV4-1 and TRBJ1-5, with 7 bases identical to TRBD1. The CDR3 contains 17 residues. Losses at the gene ends were 4 bases for V and 0 bases for J; bases not matched to a gene: 9. The germline gives CDR1 MGHRA, CDR2 YSYEKL. In nucleotides, the CDR3 is TGCGCCAGCAGCCGAACCTTACAGGGGACTAGCAATCAGCCCCAGCATTTT. Translating gives CASSRTLQGTSNQPQHF.